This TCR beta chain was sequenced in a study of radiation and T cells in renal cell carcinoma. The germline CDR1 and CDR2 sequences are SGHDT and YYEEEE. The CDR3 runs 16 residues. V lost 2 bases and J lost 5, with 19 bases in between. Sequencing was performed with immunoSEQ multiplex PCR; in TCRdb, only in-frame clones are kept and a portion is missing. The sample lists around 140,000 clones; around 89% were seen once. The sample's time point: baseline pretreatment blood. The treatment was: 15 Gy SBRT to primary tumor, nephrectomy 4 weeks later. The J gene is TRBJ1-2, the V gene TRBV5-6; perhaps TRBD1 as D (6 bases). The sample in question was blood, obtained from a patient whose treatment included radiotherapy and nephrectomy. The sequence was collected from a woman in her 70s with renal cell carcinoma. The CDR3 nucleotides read TGTGCCAGCAGCTTAGGGGGGCAGGGTCAGACTTATGGCTACACCTTC. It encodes CASSLGGQGQTYGYTF.